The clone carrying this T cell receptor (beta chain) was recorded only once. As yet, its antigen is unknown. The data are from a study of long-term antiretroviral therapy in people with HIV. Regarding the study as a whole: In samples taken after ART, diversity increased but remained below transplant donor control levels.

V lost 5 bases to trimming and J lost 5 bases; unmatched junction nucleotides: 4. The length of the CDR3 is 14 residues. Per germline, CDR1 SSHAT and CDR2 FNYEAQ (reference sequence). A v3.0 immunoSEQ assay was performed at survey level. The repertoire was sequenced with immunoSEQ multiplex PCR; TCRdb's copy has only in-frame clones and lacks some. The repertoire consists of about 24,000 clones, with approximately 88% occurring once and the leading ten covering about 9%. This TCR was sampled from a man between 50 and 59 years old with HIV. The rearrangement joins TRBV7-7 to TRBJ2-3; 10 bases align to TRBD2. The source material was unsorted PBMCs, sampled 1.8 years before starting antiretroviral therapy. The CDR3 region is CASSPSGSEDTQYF. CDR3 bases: TGTGCCAGCAGCCCTAGCGGGAGTGAAGATACGCAGTATTTT. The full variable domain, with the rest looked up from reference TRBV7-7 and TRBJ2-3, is GAGVSQSPRYKVTKRGQDVTLRCDPISSHATLYWYQQALGQGPEFLTYFNYEAQPDKSGLPSDRFSAERPEGSISTLTIQRTEQRDSAMYRCASSPSGSEDTQYFGPGTRLTVL.